A selection of T cell receptor beta chains follows, all from one sample in a study of cytomegalovirus exposure and HLA in healthy donors. TCRdb keeps only in-frame clones here, not all; method: immunoSEQ multiplex PCR. In the table there are 150,000 or so clones, more than 70% of which are singletons. Sequenced sample: PBMCs. The receptors were sampled from a man aged 25 to 40 in good health and CMV-seropositive. CDR3s include the opening cysteine and the closing phenylalanine or tryptophan. Each record gives: V gene, CDR3 length, D gene, clone size, J gene, CDR3 protein, CDR3 DNA. A D gene is named only where the DNA matches it firmly. Where a row states a size, it is once, few, many or the class of an expanded clone; other rows omit it.

>TRBV5-1|11|-|-|TRBJ1-2
CASSLGGGYTF
TGCGCCAGCAGCTTGGGCGGGGGCTACACCTTC
>TRBV7-9|13|-|-|TRBJ1-2
CASSRRGDYGYTF
TGTGCCAGCAGCCGACGGGGGGACTATGGCTACACCTTC
>TRBV7-9|15|TRBD1|once|TRBJ1-5
CASSGDRDSNQPQHF
TGTGCCAGCAGTGGGGACAGGGATAGCAATCAGCCCCAGCATTTT
>TRBV7-9|14|-|-|TRBJ2-3
CASSSTVVGDTQYF
TGTGCCAGCAGCTCAACAGTAGTCGGAGATACGCAGTATTTT
>TRBV15|16|-|-|TRBJ2-2
CATAPMGYANTGELFF
TGTGCCACTGCACCCATGGGCTACGCGAACACCGGGGAGCTGTTTTTT
>TRBV7-2|16|-|once|TRBJ1-1
CASSLGGRRSNTEAFF
TGTGCCAGCAGCTTAGGAGGCAGGAGGTCGAACACTGAAGCTTTCTTT
>TRBV21-1|14|-|few|TRBJ1-5
CASHDQESNQPQHF
TGTGCCAGCCATGATCAGGAAAGCAATCAGCCCCAGCATTTT
>TRBV29-1|21|TRBD2|-|TRBJ2-1
CSVELAGDPHLGITLSDEQFF
TGCAGCGTCGAACTAGCGGGAGACCCACACCTAGGTATTACCCTTAGCGATGAGCAGTTCTTC
>TRBV30|12|-|-|TRBJ1-3
CACPRSGNTIYF
TGTGCCTGCCCCCGCTCTGGAAACACCATATATTTT
>TRBV18|15|TRBD1|-|TRBJ1-1
CASSPGTGGNTEAFF
TGTGCCAGCTCACCCGGGACAGGTGGGAACACTGAAGCTTTCTTT
>TRBV7-9|14|-|-|TRBJ1-2
CASSLEGGVYGYTF
TGTGCCAGCAGCTTAGAGGGAGGAGTTTATGGCTACACCTTC
>TRBV6-1|13|-|-|TRBJ2-7
CASRGRERSEQYF
TGTGCCAGCAGGGGCAGGGAAAGGTCGGAGCAGTACTTC
>TRBV5-8|13|-|-|TRBJ2-7
CASSHGDRYEQYF
TGTGCCAGCAGCCATGGTGATCGGTACGAGCAGTACTTC
>TRBV4-1|15|-|-|TRBJ2-3
CASSPILGSQDTQCF
TGCGCCAGCAGCCCTATACTAGGATCTCAAGATACGCAGTGTTTT
>TRBV18|13|-|few|TRBJ2-7
CASSPSGVGEQYF
TGTGCCAGCTCACCGTCGGGGGTCGGCGAGCAGTACTTC
>TRBV11-2|15|-|-|TRBJ1-4
CASSFLYSPNEKLFF
TGTGCCAGCAGCTTCCTATACAGTCCTAATGAAAAACTGTTTTTT
>TRBV19|13|TRBD1|-|TRBJ2-7
CASSRDRVGEQYF
TGTGCCAGTAGTAGGGACAGGGTGGGAGAGCAGTACTTC
>TRBV13|12|TRBD2|-|TRBJ2-7
CASREGTNEQYF
TGTGCCAGCAGAGAAGGGACTAACGAGCAGTACTTC
>TRBV7-9|13|-|-|TRBJ2-1
CASSQGADNEQFF
TGTGCCAGCAGCCAGGGCGCGGACAATGAGCAGTTCTTC
>TRBV7-6|15|TRBD1|-|TRBJ1-3
CASSRDRVSGNTIYF
TGTGCCAGCAGCAGGGACAGGGTATCTGGAAACACCATATATTTT
>TRBV5-4|19|TRBD2|-|TRBJ2-1
CASRRRTSGGPGSYNEQFF
TGTGCCAGCAGAAGGCGGACTAGCGGGGGCCCCGGGTCCTACAATGAGCAGTTCTTC
>TRBV5-6|12|TRBD1|-|TRBJ2-7
CASSVTGAEQYF
TGTGCCAGCAGCGTGACAGGGGCCGAGCAGTACTTC
>TRBV6-5|13|TRBD1|few|TRBJ1-6
CASRRQGDSPLHF
TGTGCCAGCAGGAGACAGGGAGATTCACCCCTCCACTTT
>TRBV5-1|16|-|-|TRBJ2-3
CASRYRGGGRTDTQYF
TGCGCCAGCAGATACAGGGGGGGCGGACGCACAGATACGCAGTATTTT
>TRBV6-1|15|TRBD1|-|TRBJ2-5
CASMYGTGNIETQYF
TGTGCCAGCATGTACGGGACAGGGAATATCGAGACCCAGTACTTC
>TRBV10-3|15|TRBD1|-|TRBJ1-5
CAIRAGQGGNQPQHF
TGTGCCATCAGGGCCGGACAGGGAGGCAATCAGCCCCAGCATTTT
>TRBV19|14|-|-|TRBJ1-1
CASSGPAGDTEAFF
TGTGCCAGTAGTGGCCCCGCCGGGGACACTGAAGCTTTCTTT
>TRBV14|14|-|-|TRBJ2-7
CASSQEWGGDEQYF
TGTGCCAGCAGCCAAGAATGGGGAGGAGACGAGCAGTACTTC
>TRBV9|15|-|-|TRBJ1-2
CASSAGETVNYGYTF
TGTGCCAGCAGCGCAGGGGAGACTGTAAACTATGGCTACACCTTC
>TRBV7-8|15|TRBD1|once|TRBJ1-2
CASSWAGQGGRGYTF
TGTGCCAGCAGCTGGGCAGGACAGGGAGGACGCGGCTACACCTTC
>TRBV5-4|15|TRBD2|-|TRBJ2-1
CASSSSGTSYNEQFF
TGTGCCAGCAGCTCTAGCGGGACCTCCTACAATGAGCAGTTCTTC
>TRBV2|14|TRBD1|-|TRBJ1-1
CASSDRAGGLEAFF
TGTGCCAGCAGTGATAGGGCAGGGGGCCTTGAAGCTTTCTTT
>TRBV7-2|18|TRBD1|-|TRBJ1-5
CASSPRARDRGRQGPQHF
TGTGCCAGCAGCCCCCGAGCCCGGGACAGGGGCCGCCAGGGGCCCCAGCATTTT
>TRBV6-1|14|TRBD1|once|TRBJ1-2
CASSLAQGAEGYTF
TGTGCCAGCAGCCTCGCACAGGGGGCAGAGGGCTACACCTTC
>TRBV11-2|15|-|-|TRBJ2-3
CASSAWGLSTDTQYF
TGTGCCAGCAGCGCCTGGGGGCTTAGCACAGATACGCAGTATTTT
>TRBV27|19|-|-|TRBJ1-6
CASSILTGRTSSYNSPLHF
TGTGCCAGCAGTATCTTGACAGGACGTACGAGCTCCTATAATTCACCCCTCCACTTT
>TRBV7-9|14|TRBD2|-|TRBJ2-7
CASSRGLAGAEQYF
TGTGCCAGCAGCCGCGGACTAGCGGGAGCCGAGCAGTACTTC
>TRBV2|13|-|-|TRBJ1-1
CASSIQIQTEAFF
TGTGCCAGCAGTATACAGATTCAAACTGAAGCTTTCTTT
>TRBV6-4|13|-|-|TRBJ1-2
CASSARTGIDYTF
TGTGCCAGCAGTGCCCGAACAGGGATCGACTACACCTTC
>TRBV2|14|-|-|TRBJ1-1
CASGKDRVNTEAFF
TGTGCCAGCGGAAAGGACAGAGTGAACACTGAAGCTTTCTTT
>TRBV5-4|14|TRBD1|-|TRBJ2-7
CASSLTGGVDEQYF
TGTGCCAGCAGCTTAACAGGGGGTGTCGACGAGCAGTACTTC
>TRBV28|16|-|-|TRBJ1-2
CASSLRQILPNYGYTF
TGTGCCAGCAGTTTGAGGCAGATACTTCCTAACTATGGCTACACCTTC
>TRBV2|12|-|-|TRBJ1-4
CASGRHVEKLFF
TGTGCCAGCGGCAGACACGTTGAAAAACTGTTTTTT
>TRBV5-1|15|TRBD2|-|TRBJ2-5
CASSPGTRGGETQYF
TGCGCCAGCAGCCCCGGGACTAGGGGAGGTGAGACCCAGTACTTC
>TRBV29-1|12|TRBD1|-|TRBJ1-1
CSVNRGDTEAFF
TGCAGCGTTAACAGGGGTGACACTGAAGCTTTCTTT
>TRBV11-2|14|-|once|TRBJ2-2
CAGSINSGTGELFF
TGTGCCGGGTCCATCAATTCGGGCACCGGGGAGCTGTTTTTT
>TRBV28|14|-|-|TRBJ2-7
CASRPPLETHEQYF
TGTGCCAGCAGGCCCCCTCTAGAGACCCACGAGCAGTACTTC
>TRBV7-8|16|-|-|TRBJ1-1
CASSLYLQGMNTEAFF
TGTGCCAGCAGCTTATATCTTCAGGGGATGAACACTGAAGCTTTCTTT
>TRBV4-1|15|TRBD2|-|TRBJ2-1
CASSWDYSSYNEQFF
TGCGCCAGCAGCTGGGACTACAGCTCCTACAATGAGCAGTTCTTC
>TRBV7-2|17|TRBD2|few|TRBJ2-2
CASSSGLAGAYTGELFF
TGTGCCAGCAGCTCGGGACTAGCGGGGGCCTACACCGGGGAGCTGTTTTTT
>TRBV21-1|15|-|-|TRBJ1-2
CASSPYTGALYGYTF
TGTGCCAGCAGCCCCTATACAGGAGCCCTCTATGGCTACACCTTC
>TRBV29-1|14|-|-|TRBJ1-5
CSVAQGGSNQPQHF
TGCAGCGTTGCCCAAGGGGGTAGCAATCAGCCCCAGCATTTT
>TRBV7-3|15|-|-|TRBJ2-2
CASSLSLGNTGELFF
TGTGCCAGCAGCTTATCCCTAGGAAACACCGGGGAGCTGTTTTTT
>TRBV11-2|16|TRBD2|once|TRBJ2-1
CASSPGLAGAYNEQFF
TGTGCCAGCAGCCCGGGACTAGCGGGCGCCTACAATGAGCAGTTCTTC
>TRBV7-2|14|TRBD1|-|TRBJ1-3
CASSSGTAGNTIYF
TGTGCCAGCAGCTCCGGGACAGCAGGAAACACCATATATTTT
>TRBV10-3|14|TRBD1|once|TRBJ1-2
CATIGDRGVYGYTF
TGTGCCACGATCGGGGACAGGGGTGTCTATGGCTACACCTTC
>TRBV7-8|14|-|-|TRBJ1-1
CASSPQGQNTEAFF
TGTGCCAGCAGCCCACAGGGACAGAACACTGAAGCTTTCTTT
>TRBV13|17|TRBD2|-|TRBJ2-7
CASSLGSGIAPSYEQYF
TGTGCCAGCAGCTTAGGAAGCGGGATTGCGCCTTCCTACGAGCAGTACTTC
>TRBV29-1|13|TRBD1|-|TRBJ2-7
CSVEATKQGEMDF
TGCAGCGTTGAGGCGACTAAACAGGGGGAGATGGACTTC